Listed below are T cell receptor beta chains from one sample, sequenced in a study of T-cell reconstitution after alpha-beta-depleted transplantation in children. One entry per CDR3 protein, called by TCRdb with MiXCR from the PCR reads. Of 500,000 to 750,000 distinct CDR3 sequences detected, approximately 13% appear once; the ten largest clones hold over 2%. The sample consisted of PBMCs, mostly from graft donor cells, taken 360 days after TCRalphabeta/CD19-depleted stem cell transplant. These receptors all stem from a male patient between 5 and 17 years old who had a stem cell transplant for acute myeloid leukemia, so the T cells may come from the graft donor. Both conserved end residues are part of each CDR3. The order of the fields is V gene, clone size, J gene, D gene, CDR3 DNA, CDR3 protein. A D gene is named only where the DNA matches it firmly. Expanded clones get a size class; other rows say once, few or many, or leave the size out.

V: TRBV7-9
size: many
J: TRBJ1-4
D: TRBD1
DNA: TGTGCCAGCAGCTCTACAGGGGGAACTAATGAAAAACTGTTTTTT
CDR3: CASSSTGGTNEKLFF

V: TRBV7-9
size: few
J: TRBJ2-7
D: TRBD1
DNA: TGTGCCAGCAGCTTAGGGACAGGGGTCGAATACGAGCAGTACTTC
CDR3: CASSLGTGVEYEQYF

V: TRBV29-1
size: many
J: TRBJ2-4
D: -
DNA: TGCAGCGTTGCGAAGACTCTAGCCAAAAACATTCAGTACTTC
CDR3: CSVAKTLAKNIQYF

V: TRBV28
size: many
J: TRBJ2-7
D: -
DNA: TGTGCCAGCAGTTTAGCGGGGCGGGAGCAGTACTTC
CDR3: CASSLAGREQYF

V: TRBV28
size: few
J: TRBJ2-7
D: -
DNA: TGTGCCAGCAGCAGAACAGGGTTGGGGACCGAGCAGTACTTC
CDR3: CASSRTGLGTEQYF

V: TRBV9
size: few
J: TRBJ1-2
D: -
DNA: TGTGCCAGCAGCGCTTACTCCGGGGAGTACTATGGCTACACCTTC
CDR3: CASSAYSGEYYGYTF

V: TRBV10-3
size: few
J: TRBJ2-7
D: TRBD1
DNA: TGTGCCATCAGTGGGACAGGAGCTATCCGTCCCTCCTACGAGCAGTACTTC
CDR3: CAISGTGAIRPSYEQYF

V: TRBV12-3/TRBV12-4
size: -
J: TRBJ1-2
D: -
DNA: TGTGCCAGCACACTGGGGGGGCGGGATAGCTATGGCTACACCTTC
CDR3: CASTLGGRDSYGYTF

V: TRBV20-1
size: -
J: TRBJ2-1
D: TRBD1
DNA: TGCAGTGCTACACTAGACAGGGGAGGTATCTCCTACAATGAGCAGTTCTTC
CDR3: CSATLDRGGISYNEQFF

V: TRBV24-1
size: -
J: TRBJ2-1
D: -
DNA: TGTGCCACCAGTGATTTAAAGCGTAGCTCCTACAATGAGCAGTTCTTC
CDR3: CATSDLKRSSYNEQFF

V: TRBV5-1
size: -
J: TRBJ2-7
D: -
DNA: TGCGCCAGCTATCTGTCTGTCCACGAGCAGTACTTC
CDR3: CASYLSVHEQYF

V: TRBV20-1
size: -
J: TRBJ2-3
D: TRBD1
DNA: TGCAGTGCTAGTGGGGGACAGGGAACAGATACGCAGTATTTT
CDR3: CSASGGQGTDTQYF

V: TRBV9
size: few
J: TRBJ1-6
D: TRBD1
DNA: TGTGCCAGCAGCGCATTCCGGGACAGGGTTAATTCACCCCTCCACTTT
CDR3: CASSAFRDRVNSPLHF

V: TRBV7-3
size: -
J: TRBJ1-6
D: TRBD1
DNA: TGTGCCAGCAGCCCGGGGACAGCCGGGGCACCCCTCCACTTT
CDR3: CASSPGTAGAPLHF

V: TRBV3-1
size: -
J: TRBJ1-1
D: -
DNA: TGTGCCAGCAGCCAAGGGGGACGGAACACTGAAGCTTTCTTT
CDR3: CASSQGGRNTEAFF

V: TRBV28
size: once
J: TRBJ2-5
D: -
DNA: TGTGCCAGGGGTCGAGGACGAGAGGGGGGACATGAAGAGACCCAGTACTTC
CDR3: CARGRGREGGHEETQYF

V: TRBV12-3/TRBV12-4
size: few
J: TRBJ2-7
D: -
DNA: TGTGCCAGCAGTTTTCGGGCTAGCTCCTACGAGCAGTACTTC
CDR3: CASSFRASSYEQYF

V: TRBV3-1
size: few
J: TRBJ1-1
D: TRBD1
DNA: TGTGCCAGCAGCCAAGGCGCAGGGGGGAATACTGAAGCTTTCTTT
CDR3: CASSQGAGGNTEAFF

V: TRBV5-1
size: few
J: TRBJ2-3
D: TRBD2
DNA: TGCGCCAGCAGCCAAGCCGGGCTAGCGGGAGGTCCAGATACGCAGTATTTT
CDR3: CASSQAGLAGGPDTQYF

V: TRBV20-1
size: -
J: TRBJ2-4
D: -
DNA: TGCTGTGCTAGAGAACTAGACCCCCCCCAGTCCAAAAACATTCAGTACTTC
CDR3: CCARELDPPQSKNIQYF

V: TRBV6-2/TRBV6-3
size: many
J: TRBJ2-1
D: TRBD2
DNA: TGTGCCAGCAGTCGACTAGCGGGAGGTCATGAGCAGTTCTTC
CDR3: CASSRLAGGHEQFF

V: TRBV28
size: -
J: TRBJ2-5
D: TRBD1
DNA: TGTGCCAGCAGCCTTCCCCCCAACAGGGGATCGGAGACCCAGTACTTC
CDR3: CASSLPPNRGSETQYF

V: TRBV29-1
size: many
J: TRBJ2-5
D: -
DNA: TGCAGCGTTGAAAGGGGAAGGGCAGAGACCCAGTACTTC
CDR3: CSVERGRAETQYF

V: TRBV18
size: -
J: TRBJ2-7
D: -
DNA: TGTGCCAGCTCACCAATCCGGGCCGTGTCCTACGAGCGGTACTTC
CDR3: CASSPIRAVSYERYF

V: TRBV7-2
size: many
J: TRBJ2-7
D: -
DNA: TGTGCCAGCAGCTCTACAGGGTTCTACGAGCAGTACTTC
CDR3: CASSSTGFYEQYF

V: TRBV5-1
size: many
J: TRBJ2-7
D: TRBD1
DNA: TGCGCCAGCAGCTCGGGACAGGGGGCGATCATCTACGAGCAGTACTTC
CDR3: CASSSGQGAIIYEQYF

V: TRBV7-2
size: many
J: TRBJ2-1
D: -
DNA: TGTGCCAGCAGCCCCCGGGGTAGCGGAGGGGAAGGTGAGCAGTTCTTC
CDR3: CASSPRGSGGEGEQFF

V: TRBV12-3/TRBV12-4
size: many
J: TRBJ2-7
D: TRBD1
DNA: TGTGCCAGCAGCCCAGGGACAGGAAGAGGGTACGAGCAGTACTTC
CDR3: CASSPGTGRGYEQYF

V: TRBV7-7
size: many
J: TRBJ2-7
D: -
DNA: TGTGCTAGCAGCCCCCGGCTCGGCGAACTTTACGAGCAGTACTTC
CDR3: CASSPRLGELYEQYF

V: TRBV12-3/TRBV12-4
size: few
J: TRBJ2-7
D: -
DNA: TGTGCCAGCACCCTCGGGGGTATGCCCACCTACGAGCAGTACTTC
CDR3: CASTLGGMPTYEQYF

V: TRBV12-5
size: many
J: TRBJ2-7
D: -
DNA: TGTGCTAGTGGTTGGCAACAGGGTCCCTACGAGCAGTACTTC
CDR3: CASGWQQGPYEQYF

V: TRBV20-1
size: -
J: TRBJ2-1
D: TRBD2
DNA: TGCAGTGCTAGAGGGCTAGCGGAACCCTACAATGAGCAGTTCTTC
CDR3: CSARGLAEPYNEQFF

V: TRBV15
size: few
J: TRBJ2-7
D: -
DNA: TGTGCCACCTCGCGCGGGGACTGGCCTTCCTACGAGCAGTACTTC
CDR3: CATSRGDWPSYEQYF

V: TRBV7-6
size: -
J: TRBJ2-6
D: -
DNA: TGTGCCAGCAGCCACCTCTCGACAGGTGCGAGCTCTGGGGCCAACGTCCTGACTTTC
CDR3: CASSHLSTGASSGANVLTF

V: TRBV2
size: few
J: TRBJ2-5
D: TRBD2
DNA: TGTGCCAGGGGGACTAGCGGGAGCTTGAAGACCCAGTACTTC
CDR3: CARGTSGSLKTQYF

V: TRBV2
size: few
J: TRBJ2-2
D: TRBD2
DNA: TGTGCCAATAGCGGGTTCACCGGGGAGCTGTTTTTT
CDR3: CANSGFTGELFF

V: TRBV12-3/TRBV12-4
size: many
J: TRBJ1-1
D: -
DNA: TGTGCCAGCAGTTTAGCAGGGTTGAACACTGAAGCTTTCTTT
CDR3: CASSLAGLNTEAFF

V: TRBV7-6
size: -
J: TRBJ2-7
D: -
DNA: TGTGCCAGCAGCCCCGAGGTCCCCTCCTACGAGCAGTACTTC
CDR3: CASSPEVPSYEQYF

V: TRBV20-1
size: -
J: TRBJ1-1
D: TRBD1
DNA: TGCAGTGCTAGAATCCTGGGAGGGGGCCTAACTGAAGCTTTCTTT
CDR3: CSARILGGGLTEAFF

V: TRBV28
size: many
J: TRBJ2-3
D: -
DNA: TGTGCCAGCAGTTTCAGGGGCGATACGCAGTATTTT
CDR3: CASSFRGDTQYF

V: TRBV2
size: -
J: TRBJ2-7
D: TRBD1
DNA: TGTGCCAGCAGCGTCGACAGGGGGCCGAACGAGCAGTACTTC
CDR3: CASSVDRGPNEQYF

V: TRBV4-3
size: few
J: TRBJ2-3
D: TRBD2
DNA: TGCGCCAGCAGCCACGGCGGACTAGCGGGACGCACAGATACGCAGTATTTT
CDR3: CASSHGGLAGRTDTQYF

V: TRBV18
size: -
J: TRBJ2-7
D: -
DNA: TGTGCCAGCTCACCAGGGCGGCACGAGCAGTACTTC
CDR3: CASSPGRHEQYF

V: TRBV12-3/TRBV12-4
size: -
J: TRBJ2-7
D: -
DNA: TGTGCCAGCAGCCCCCGGCCTCGGGGATCACCCTACGAGCAGTACTTC
CDR3: CASSPRPRGSPYEQYF

V: TRBV6-2/TRBV6-3
size: many
J: TRBJ2-3
D: TRBD2
DNA: TGTGCCAGCAGACAGAGCGGGAGAAGGACAGATACGCAGTATTTT
CDR3: CASRQSGRRTDTQYF

V: TRBV28
size: many
J: TRBJ2-2
D: -
DNA: TGTGCCAGCACTCAACCGGGCCAGGGAAGTCCGAACACCGGGGAGCTGTTTTTT
CDR3: CASTQPGQGSPNTGELFF

V: TRBV10-3
size: few
J: TRBJ2-3
D: -
DNA: TGTGCCATCAGTGACAGGGAGGTCACGCAGTATTTT
CDR3: CAISDREVTQYF

V: TRBV6-2/TRBV6-3
size: many
J: TRBJ2-1
D: -
DNA: TGTGCCAGCAGCCGACTAGATACTGAGCAGTTCTTC
CDR3: CASSRLDTEQFF

V: TRBV20-1
size: many
J: TRBJ2-4
D: -
DNA: TGCAGTGCTAGCGGGAACCAAAAAAACATTCAGTACTTC
CDR3: CSASGNQKNIQYF

V: TRBV10-3
size: many
J: TRBJ2-7
D: TRBD1
DNA: TGTGCCATCAGCTGGACAGGGGGCCCATCCTACGAGCAGTACTTC
CDR3: CAISWTGGPSYEQYF

V: TRBV12-3/TRBV12-4
size: -
J: TRBJ1-2
D: -
DNA: TGTGCCAGCAGTTTAAGCAGAACCTATGGCTACACCTTC
CDR3: CASSLSRTYGYTF

V: TRBV24-1
size: -
J: TRBJ1-1
D: -
DNA: TGTGCCATCCGCAGGCTTAACACTGAAGCTTTCTTT
CDR3: CAIRRLNTEAFF

V: TRBV9
size: many
J: TRBJ2-2
D: TRBD1
DNA: TGTGCCAGCAGCCCGGCGGGACAGGCCGGGGAGCTGTTTTTT
CDR3: CASSPAGQAGELFF

V: TRBV19
size: -
J: TRBJ2-3
D: -
DNA: TGTGCCAGTAGTATGGGGACCCCGTTGGATACGCAGTATTTT
CDR3: CASSMGTPLDTQYF